This T cell receptor beta chain was retrieved from a study of long-term antiretroviral therapy in people with HIV. Details on this clone: Its antigen is not identified.

V gave up 3 bases and J gave up 2 bases; unmatched junction bases: 6. This CDR3 has 16 residues. Germline values: CDR1 LNHDA, CDR2 SQIVND (reference sequence). This was the immunoSEQ v3.0 assay at survey level. Profiled with immunoSEQ multiplex PCR; TCRdb holds only in-frame clones, not every one. The sample has about 6,500 clones, 80% to 90% seen once. Study-wide results and limits: Even long-term ART left TRB diversity below transplant donor controls, despite gains. Clones with expansion before ART led the repertoire at all time points.

Without exception, participants with HIV were treated in the United States. The source material was unsorted PBMCs, sampled 3.7 years after starting antiretroviral therapy. The source is a woman in her forties or fifties with HIV. This chain joins TRBV19 and TRBJ1-4, with TRBD1 identical over 7 bases. CDR3 DNA sequence: TGTGCCAGTAGTATCGGAGGGGGCGACACTAATGAAAAACTGTTTTTT. Amino acids: CASSIGGGDTNEKLFF. Drawing the rest from reference TRBV19 and TRBJ1-4, the complete variable domain is DGGITQSPKYLFRKEGQNVTLSCEQNLNHDAMYWYRQDPGQGLRLIYYSQIVNDFQKGDIAEGYSVSREKKESFPLTVTSAQKNPTAFYLCASSIGGGDTNEKLFFGSGTQLSVL.